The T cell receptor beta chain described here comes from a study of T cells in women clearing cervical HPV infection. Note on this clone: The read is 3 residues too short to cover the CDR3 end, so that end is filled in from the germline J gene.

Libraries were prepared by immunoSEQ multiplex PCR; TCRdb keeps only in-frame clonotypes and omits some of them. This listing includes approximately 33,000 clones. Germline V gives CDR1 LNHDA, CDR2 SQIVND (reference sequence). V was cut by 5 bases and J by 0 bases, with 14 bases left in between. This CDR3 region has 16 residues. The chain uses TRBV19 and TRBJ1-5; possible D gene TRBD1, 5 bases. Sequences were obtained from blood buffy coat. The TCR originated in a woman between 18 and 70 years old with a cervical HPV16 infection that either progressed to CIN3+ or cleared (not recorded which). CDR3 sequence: CASSDQGFDSNQPQHF. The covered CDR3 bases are TGTGCCAGTAGTGACCAGGGATTCGATAGCAATCAGCCC.